This passage covers 27 T cell receptor beta chains from one sample sequenced in a study of T cell responses to AZD1222 COVID-19 vaccine (dated by TCRdb to the early 2020s). Library generation was performed with the immunoSEQ multiplex PCR assay. TCRdb stores this immuneACCESS table with in-frame sequences only. Part of the clones is absent; in the studies checked, under half of the shortfall reflects unresolved V genes, and no reason is known for the rest. The sample includes approximately 120,000 clones, with around 87% observed a single time. The ten largest clones represent more than 9% of the sample. The label giving this sample's time point can be read as: baseline before first vaccination. This material consisted of peripheral blood, taken on day 0 of AZD1222 vaccination. Receptors originate from an adult in good health.

V gene TRBV7-6 combines with J gene TRBJ2-5, with 12 bases aligning to TRBD2. CDR3 length: 18 residues. Germline assignment: CDR1 SGHVS and CDR2 FNYEAQ. Trimming at V came to 1 base and at J to 1 base, leaving 7 bases not matched to a gene. This CDR3 is CASSLVLAGGQGQETQYF. The CDR3 bases are TGTGCCAGCAGCTTAGTGCTAGCGGGAGGGCAAGGCCAAGAGACCCAGTACTTC.

The chain is built from TRBV10-1 and TRBJ2-5, with D perhaps TRBD1 or TRBD2 (6 bases each). CDR1 WNHNN and CDR2 SYGVQD come from the germline V gene (reference sequence). The V gene lost 5 bases and the J gene lost 6 bases, with 19 bases spanning the gap. The CDR3 totals 15 residues. DNA for the CDR3: TGCGCCAGCAGTCTCCGACGGGGGCCCGAAAAGACCCAGTACTTC. This translates into CASSLRRGPEKTQYF.

On this clone: Within the sample, other DNA sequences also encode this same CDR3. The rearrangement joins TRBV9 to TRBJ2-1, with TRBD2 identical over 10 bases. The CDR3 consists of 14 residues. Germline V gene sequence: CDR1 SGDLS, CDR2 YYNGEE. V lost 4 bases to trimming and J lost 3 bases; unmatched junction nucleotides: 1. In DNA, the CDR3 is TGTGCCAGCAGCCCTAGCGGGAGCTACAATGAGCAGTTCTTC. This gives the protein CASSPSGSYNEQFF.

The chain joins TRBV19 to TRBJ2-7; D is unclear. The V and J ends lost 5 bases and 3 bases respectively, with 14 bases between them. The CDR3 length is 14 residues. Germline V gives CDR1 LNHDA, CDR2 SQIVND (reference sequence). CDR3 loop: CASSLRYPNYEQYF. The CDR3 DNA reads TGTGCCAGTAGTCTGCGGTACCCCAACTACGAGCAGTACTTC. Supplemented by reference TRBV19 and TRBJ2-7, the full variable domain reads DGGITQSPKYLFRKEGQNVTLSCEQNLNHDAMYWYRQDPGQGLRLIYYSQIVNDFQKGDIAEGYSVSREKKESFPLTVTSAQKNPTAFYLCASSLRYPNYEQYFGPGTRLTVT.

The gene calls are TRBV3-1 (or the pseudogene TRBV3-2) and TRBJ2-3; 10 bases match TRBD2. CDR1 and CDR2 (germline): LGHDT, YNNKEL (reference sequence). The junction had 8 bases not matched to a gene; V was cut back by 0 bases and J by 2 bases. The CDR3 is 18 amino acids. For the CDR3, the DNA is TGTGCCAGCAGCCAAGATCCCCCAGCGGGAGGGTACACAGATACGCAGTATTTT. This translates into CASSQDPPAGGYTDTQYF.

The chain links TRBV4-1 to TRBJ2-3; the D is unclear. Germline lookup yields CDR1 MGHRA and CDR2 YSYEKL. The V end lost 1 base, the J end lost 4 bases, and 15 bases lay between the germline ends. The CDR3 is 16 residues long. DNA for the CDR3: TGCGCCAGCAGCCAAGCTAAGGTACCCGGGTCAGATACGCAGTATTTT. Translating gives CASSQAKVPGSDTQYF.

The chain uses TRBV12-3 or TRBV12-4 and TRBJ2-7; possible D gene TRBD1, 5 bases. Trimming removed 4 bases at V and 1 base at J, with 8 bases between. The CDR3 runs to 13 residues. The CDR3 nucleotides are TGTGCCAGCAGTTATGACAGTTCCTACGAGCAGTACTTC. This translates into CASSYDSSYEQYF.

This clone was detected only once. V and J are TRBV6-1 and TRBJ2-1; TRBD2 is a possible D gene (6 bases). Germline lookup yields CDR1 MNHNS and CDR2 SASEGT. The CDR3 contains 12 residues. Deletions cut 0 bases from V and 10 bases from J, with 7 bases between. The CDR3 here is CASSEAGGEQFF. CDR3 sequence (DNA): TGTGCCAGCAGTGAAGCAGGAGGGGAGCAGTTCTTC.

Here the CDR3 DNA reads TGCAGCGTTGAGTCGGGACGGGGGGCTAACTACAATGAGCAGTTCTTC. It translates to CSVESGRGANYNEQFF. V gene TRBV29-1 combines with J gene TRBJ2-1, with D possibly matching TRBD2 (7 bases). V shed 3 bases and J shed 3 bases, with 18 bases lying between them. There are 16 residues in the CDR3. Per the germline V gene, CDR1 is SQVTM and CDR2 is ANQGSEA.

In DNA form, the CDR3 reads TGTGCCAGCAGCTTAAGAGACAGGGCTCTGAACACTGAAGCTTTCTTT. Translating it yields CASSLRDRALNTEAFF. The chain carries TRBV7-2 and TRBJ1-1, with TRBD1 identical over 7 bases. Germline V CDR1 and CDR2: SGHTA, FQGNSA. V gave up 2 bases and J gave up 0 bases; unmatched junction bases: 6. The CDR3 runs to 16 residues.

The gene calls are TRBV19 and TRBJ1-2; 7 bases map to TRBD1. The germline gives CDR1 LNHDA, CDR2 SQIVND (reference sequence). V lost 3 bases, J lost 4 bases, and 8 bases stayed unmatched. The CDR3 is made up of 15 amino acids. The CDR3 nucleotides read TGTGCCAGTAGTATCTGGGGGACAGACGTCTATGGCTACACCTTC. This encodes CASSIWGTDVYGYTF.

This clone was counted a single time. The genes are TRBV12-3 or TRBV12-4 and TRBJ1-4, with D unresolved. V lost 7 bases to trimming and J lost 10 bases, with 13 bases between them. This CDR3 region has 12 residues. DNA for the CDR3: TGTGCCAGCACCCTTAAGGGTGGAAAACTGTTTTTT. Translated, it gives CASTLKGGKLFF.

This clone was counted only a few times. V and J are TRBV18 and TRBJ1-2; D is unresolved. This CDR3 spans 16 amino acids. From germline, CDR1 is KGHSH and CDR2 LQKENI. V shed 3 bases and J shed 0 bases, with 14 bases lying between them. The CDR3 bases are TGTGCCAGCTCACCCTCGACAAGAACGTCTAACTATGGCTACACCTTC. It is translated as CASSPSTRTSNYGYTF.

The chain recombines TRBV19 with TRBJ2-1, with 7 bases lining up with TRBD2. Unmatched junction bases numbered 8, after V lost 5 bases and J lost 1 base. The CDR3 covers 16 residues. Germline loops: CDR1 LNHDA, CDR2 SQIVND (reference sequence). The CDR3 reads CASSLPAGLSYNEQFF. The CDR3 bases are TGTGCCAGTAGTCTCCCAGCGGGATTGTCCTACAATGAGCAGTTCTTC.

The genes are TRBV7-2 and TRBJ1-5, with D perhaps matching TRBD1 (5 bases). This CDR3 is built from 15 residues. V was cut by 5 bases and J by 3 bases, with 14 bases left in between. Germline CDR1 is SGHTA and CDR2 is FQGNSA. CDR3 DNA: TGTGCCAGCAGCCCTGACAGAACCCTCAATCAGCCCCAGCATTTT. It specifies CASSPDRTLNQPQHF.

The rearrangement links TRBV20-1 to TRBJ2-3; 10 bases line up with TRBD2. There are 17 residues in the CDR3. The ends lost 3 bases at V and 1 base at J; junction bases unmatched: 10. Per the germline V gene, CDR1 is DFQATT and CDR2 is SNEGSKA (reference sequence). The CDR3 DNA reads TGCAGTGCTAGTGGTCTAGCGGGGGCCTACGGCACAGATACGCAGTATTTT. Amino acid sequence: CSASGLAGAYGTDTQYF.

This sequence joins TRBV10-3 and TRBJ1-1, with 11 bases that match TRBD1. V was pared by 5 bases and J by 0 bases, with 8 bases of the junction left unmatched. The CDR3 spans 17 residues. Germline V CDR1 and CDR2: ENHRY, SYGVKD. The CDR3 region is CAISSGTGGLMNTEAFF. The CDR3 nucleotides read TGTGCCATCAGTTCCGGGACAGGGGGTCTCATGAACACTGAAGCTTTCTTT.

The chain employs TRBV7-2 and TRBJ1-5; TRBD1 aligns across 7 bases. The J segment lost 4 bases and the V segment lost 0 bases, leaving 3 bases of the junction unmatched. CDR3 length equals 15 residues. Germline-derived CDR1 and CDR2 are SGHTA and FQGNSA. This chain's CDR3 is CASSLAGQVNQPQHF. The CDR3 bases are TGTGCCAGCAGCTTAGCCGGACAGGTTAATCAGCCCCAGCATTTT.

Regarding this clone: This CDR3 is also generated by other DNA sequences in the sample. The rearrangement joins TRBV30 to TRBJ2-7; 10 bases agree with TRBD1. Germline V gene sequence: CDR1 GTSNPN, CDR2 SVGIG (reference sequence). The CDR3 extends over 12 amino acids. V dropped 5 bases and J dropped 4; count of bases not matched to a gene: 2. The CDR3 region has the DNA TGTGCCTGGTCGGGACAGGGGTACGAGCAGTACTTC. Translation: CAWSGQGYEQYF.

The chain joins TRBV21-1 to TRBJ2-3. TRBV21-1 is designated a pseudogene. The CDR3 covers 16 residues. In DNA form, the CDR3 reads TGTGCCAGCAGCAAAGAACTCACATCCGTCACAGATACGCAGTATTTT. It encodes CASSKELTSVTDTQYF.

The chain is built from TRBV2 and TRBJ2-2; 7 bases line up with TRBD1. CDR1 SNHLY and CDR2 FYNNEI come from the germline V gene. This CDR3 contains 12 residues. The V and J ends lost 6 bases and 6 bases, in that order; junction bases with no gene match: 1. CDR3 DNA: TGTGCCAGCAGACAGGGGTCCGGGGAGCTGTTTTTT. Its translation is CASRQGSGELFF.

The rearrangement links TRBV12-5 to TRBJ1-5; D unresolved. Trimming stripped 1 base from V and 7 bases from J, with 5 bases between. The CDR3 loop spans 12 amino acids. Germline V CDR1 and CDR2: LGHNT, FRNRAP. This CDR3 is CASGLDWQPQHF. DNA of the CDR3: TGTGCTAGTGGTTTGGACTGGCAGCCCCAGCATTTT.

J is TRBJ2-6 and V is TRBV15; D is unclear. Germline values: CDR1 LNHNV, CDR2 YYDKDF (reference sequence). Trimming stripped 1 base from V and 0 bases from J, with 16 bases between. The length of the CDR3 is 19 residues. CDR3 loop: CATSRALRYPPSGANVLTF. CDR3 in DNA: TGTGCCACCAGCAGAGCCCTCAGGTACCCCCCCTCTGGGGCCAACGTCCTGACTTTC.

The V and J genes are TRBV15 and TRBJ1-2, with a possible D match to TRBD1 (6 bases). CDR3 size: 13 residues. V gave up 8 bases and J gave up 2 bases, with 12 bases separating them. Germline V lookup: CDR1 LNHNV, CDR2 YYDKDF (reference sequence). CDR3 loop: CATAQDRNYGYTF. In DNA form, the CDR3 reads TGTGCCACCGCCCAGGACAGAAACTATGGCTACACCTTC.

The rearrangement links TRBV15 to TRBJ1-5; no definite D call. The CDR3 covers 15 residues. CDR1 is LNHNV, CDR2 YYDKDF, per germline (reference sequence). V lost 3 bases to trimming and J lost 3 bases, with 12 bases between them. The CDR3 DNA is TGTGCCACCAGCAGCGAGACGACGCCCAATCAGCCCCAGCATTTT. Amino acid sequence: CATSSETTPNQPQHF.

CDR3: CASSFGTGETYEQYF. CDR3 coding DNA: TGTGCCAGCAGCTTCGGGACAGGGGAAACCTACGAGCAGTACTTC. This chain uses TRBV5-4 with TRBJ2-7; 10 bases align to TRBD1. Looked up from germline, CDR1 is SGHNT and CDR2 is YYREEE (reference sequence). The J segment lost 2 bases and the V segment lost 2 bases, leaving 4 bases of the junction unmatched. The CDR3 sequence is 15 residues long.

The rearrangement joins TRBV30 to TRBJ2-7; D is unclear. This CDR3 has 12 residues. V lost 4 bases and J 0 bases, leaving 7 bases between the germline ends. The germline V gene has CDR1 GTSNPN and CDR2 SVGIG (reference sequence). CDR3 sequence: CAWTRSSYEQYF. CDR3 in DNA: TGTGCCTGGACCCGGAGCTCCTACGAGCAGTACTTC.